This T cell receptor (beta chain) is drawn from a study of regulatory T cells in long-lasting Graves disease. Building the TCR beta libraries relied on iRepertoire HTBI primers, and CDR3 regions underwent Arm-PCR. TCRdb reprocessed the multiplex PCR reads via MiXCR and lists one record per CDR3 protein. This sample yields 300,000 to 350,000 distinct CDR3 sequences, of which roughly 21% are seen a single time; 29% belongs to the top ten. As for time point: persistent/refractory GD, antithyroid drugs over 5 years with positive TRAb. The TCR library was made from RNA that had been extracted from PBMCs in TRIzol. This CDR3 spans 15 amino acids. Trimming took 5 bases from V and 0 from J, leaving 10 bases between them. Germline loops: CDR1 LGHDT, CDR2 YNNKEL (reference sequence). This clonotype occurred many times.

This rearrangement joins TRBV3-1 to TRBJ1-4; D uncertain. The sequence came from a female donor with Graves disease. Material: peripheral blood mononuclear cells (PBMCs), obtained when the disease was refractory, from a patient treated with antithyroid drugs. The DNA of the CDR3 is TGTGCCAGCAGCGCTCGGCCCTCAACTAATGAAAAACTGTTTTTT. It translates to CASSARPSTNEKLFF.